One and the same sample provided the 3 T cell receptor beta chains below, sequenced in a study of blood T cell repertoires in COVID-19. Repertoires were generated with immunoSEQ multiplex PCR, while TCRdb's copy carries only in-frame clones and drops some. Here the sample spans more than 85,000 clones, around four fifths being singletons. Source material: peripheral blood. The receptor source for this set is a woman aged 70-85 years with acute or convalescent COVID-19.

Points on this clone: Other DNA sequences in this sample translate to the same CDR3. The chain carries TRBV3-1 (or the pseudogene TRBV3-2) and TRBJ1-1; a possible D gene is TRBD1 (5 bases). This CDR3 has 14 amino acids. V lost 1 base, J lost 1 base, and 7 bases lay in between. Germline V CDR1 and CDR2: LGHDT, YNNKEL (reference sequence). The CDR3 reads CASSQGQGNTEAFF. DNA for the CDR3: TGTGCCAGCAGCCAAGGGCAGGGGAACACTGAAGCTTTCTTT.

This chain joins TRBV14 and TRBJ2-1; D remains unclear. The CDR3 has 11 residues. V was clipped by 2 bases and J by 9 bases, with 5 bases between them. The germline V gene encodes CDR1 SGHDN and CDR2 FVKESK. The CDR3 here is CASSQLGEQFF. The CDR3, as DNA: TGTGCCAGCAGCCAACTAGGTGAGCAGTTCTTC.

The rearrangement uses TRBV11-2 and TRBJ1-2, with D possibly TRBD1 on 5 matching bases. CDR1 and CDR2 (germline): SGHAT, FQNNGV. Trimming left V 4 bases short and J 1 base short, with 13 bases between. CDR3 length equals 15 residues. DNA for the CDR3: TGTGCCAGCAGCTCATTACGCGGGGGTAACTATGGCTACACCTTC. Its protein product is CASSSLRGGNYGYTF.